The 26 T cell receptor beta chains reported below all come from one sample, sequenced in a study of identical twins. TCRdb reprocessed the 5' RACE reads with MiXCR, giving one entry per CDR3 protein. Of hundreds of thousands of distinct CDR3 sequences detected, around 24% appear once; the ten largest clones hold 2.9%. These data were likewise used in another study, on T cells expressing NK-cell markers.

What was sequenced was CD4+ T cells sorted from blood. The receptors shown here come from a woman aged 18-29 years in good health.

This chain links TRBV27 with TRBJ2-7; D possibly corresponds to TRBD2 (5 bases). CDR1 MNHEY and CDR2 SMNVEV come from the germline V gene (reference sequence). The V gene lost 5 bases and the J gene lost 6 bases, with 11 bases spanning the gap. CDR3 size: 12 residues. The CDR3 loop reads CASSAGFGEQYF. CDR3 in DNA: TGTGCCAGCAGTGCGGGCTTCGGCGAGCAGTACTTC.

The chain has TRBV20-1 and TRBJ2-1; TRBD2 aligns across 8 bases. Germline-derived CDR1 and CDR2 are DFQATT and SNEGSKA (reference sequence). The CDR3 has 15 residues. After removal of 6 bases from V and 4 bases from J, the junction contained 11 bases not matched to a gene. CDR3 nucleotide sequence: TGCAGTGCCAATAGGGTAGCGGGAAGATACAATGAGCAGTTCTTC. Translating gives CSANRVAGRYNEQFF.

The rearrangement uses TRBV3-1 and TRBJ2-1; possible D gene TRBD2, 6 bases. V lost 4 bases, J lost 6 bases, and 13 bases lay in between. CDR3 size: 14 residues. In germline, CDR1 is LGHDT, CDR2 YNNKEL (reference sequence). The CDR3 here is CASSPGLLRNEQFF. The CDR3 nucleotides are TGTGCCAGCAGCCCGGGACTCCTCCGCAATGAGCAGTTCTTC.

V and J are TRBV5-1 and TRBJ2-7; possibly TRBD1 for D (5 bases). CDR3 length equals 15 residues. With 4 bases removed from V and 0 bases from J, the gap between germline ends came to 14 bases. Germline CDR1 is SGHRS and CDR2 is YFSETQ. The CDR3 is CASSVGDRYSYEQYF. CDR3 nucleotide sequence: TGCGCCAGCAGCGTGGGTGACAGATACTCCTACGAGCAGTACTTC.

This clonotype has just a few counts. The chain links TRBV6-1 to TRBJ2-1; 9 bases map to TRBD2. J lost 6 bases, V lost 7 bases, and 7 bases had no gene match. The CDR3 runs 14 residues. Germline V CDR1 and CDR2: MNHNS, SASEGT. CDR3 region: CASTIAGVSNEQFF. CDR3 sequence (DNA): TGTGCCAGCACCATAGCGGGAGTCTCCAATGAGCAGTTCTTC.

This clonotype was seen more than once but under ten times. V and J are TRBV11-2 and TRBJ2-1; 13 bases map to TRBD2. With 6 bases clipped from V and 9 bases from J, the junction kept 11 bases outside the gene matches. Germline V gene lookup returns CDR1 SGHAT and CDR2 FQNNGV. The CDR3 covers 16 residues. This CDR3 reads CASSRGLAGVYGEQFF. The CDR3 DNA sequence: TGTGCCAGCAGTCGAGGACTAGCGGGAGTTTATGGTGAGCAGTTCTTC. The variable domain in full, with the rest retrieved from reference TRBV11-2 and TRBJ2-1, is EAGVAQSPRYKIIEKRQSVAFWCNPISGHATLYWYQQILGQGPKLLIQFQNNGVVDDSQLPKDRFSAERLKGVDSTLKIQPAKLEDSAVYLCASSRGLAGVYGEQFFGPGTRLTVL.

CDR3 coding DNA: TGTGCCACCAGCAGTCTAATAGCGGGAGGAGGAGTCCTCAATGAGCAGTTCTTC. Protein sequence: CATSSLIAGGGVLNEQFF. V gene TRBV15 combines with J gene TRBJ2-1; 10 nucleotides agree with TRBD2. Trimming at V came to 3 bases and at J to 6 bases, leaving 14 bases not matched to a gene. Germline CDR1 LNHNV, CDR2 YYDKDF (reference sequence). The CDR3 has 18 residues.

This chain uses TRBV18 with TRBJ2-7; no clear D gene. V dropped 1 base and J dropped 7 bases, with 14 bases sitting between them. The CDR3 is 14 residues long. The germline CDR1 and CDR2 sequences are KGHSH and LQKENI. The CDR3 loop reads CASSPLHRSGEQYF. Written as DNA, the CDR3 is TGTGCCAGCTCACCACTTCACCGGTCCGGGGAGCAGTACTTC.

The chain links TRBV5-6 to TRBJ2-1; TRBD1 matches 9 bases. J was trimmed by 10 bases and V by 4 bases; bases with no gene match: 12. Germline CDR1 SGHDT, CDR2 YYEEEE. The CDR3 runs to 15 residues. The CDR3 spells CASSPNRDRVGEQFF. CDR3 DNA: TGTGCCAGCAGCCCAAACCGGGACAGGGTTGGGGAGCAGTTCTTC. Together with reference TRBV5-6 and TRBJ2-1, the CDR3 gives the full variable domain: DAGVTQSPTHLIKTRGQQVTLRCSPKSGHDTVSWYQQALGQGPQFIFQYYEEEERQRGNFPDRFSGHQFPNYSSELNVNALLLGDSALYLCASSPNRDRVGEQFFGPGTRLTVL.

Only a few counts were recorded for this clonotype. The chain couples TRBV3-1 to TRBJ1-1; weak D call: TRBD1 (5 bases). The CDR3 has 16 residues. The V and J ends lost 4 bases and 3 bases respectively, with 18 bases between them. The germline CDR1 and CDR2 sequences are LGHDT and YNNKEL (reference sequence). The CDR3 bases are TGTGCCAGCAGCCGAGACCGGGGCCGGGGGGACACTGAAGCTTTCTTT. Translating gives CASSRDRGRGDTEAFF.

This clonotype was seen just once. The chain couples TRBV6-5 to TRBJ2-5; 7 nucleotides match TRBD2. The CDR3 has 14 amino acids. Germline CDR1 and CDR2: MNHEY and SVGAGI. The V and J ends lost 2 bases and 3 bases, in that order; junction bases with no gene match: 3. CDR3 in amino acids: CASSYGRGKETQYF. The CDR3 coding sequence is TGTGCCAGCAGTTACGGGCGGGGGAAAGAGACCCAGTACTTC.

In its sample, this clonotype was seen once. This chain connects TRBV2 to TRBJ2-3, with unresolved D. Germline V gene sequence: CDR1 SNHLY, CDR2 FYNNEI. Trimming took off 2 bases at V and 2 bases at J, with 5 bases between the two ends. The CDR3 has 13 residues. The CDR3 nucleotides read TGTGCCAGCAGTGAACCGTTCACAGATACGCAGTATTTT. Translation: CASSEPFTDTQYF.

As DNA, the CDR3 is TGTGCCAGCAGCTTAACCGGGACTAGGAACTACAATGAGCAGTTCTTC. Amino acids: CASSLTGTRNYNEQFF. This chain joins TRBV7-2 and TRBJ2-1; 8 bases align to TRBD2. The CDR3 covers 16 residues. The ends lost 2 bases at V and 3 bases at J; junction bases unmatched: 6. CDR1 and CDR2 from the germline V gene are SGHTA and FQGNSA.

The V and J genes are TRBV18 and TRBJ2-3; D is ambiguous. The CDR3 is made up of 13 amino acids. CDR1 and CDR2 from the germline V gene are KGHSH and LQKENI. Trimming pared 3 bases from V and 7 bases from J, leaving 11 bases between. CDR3 protein: CASSPWALHTQYF. In nucleotides, the CDR3 is TGTGCCAGCTCACCTTGGGCCCTACATACGCAGTATTTT. Full variable domain (remainder filled in from reference TRBV18 and TRBJ2-3): NAGVMQNPRHLVRRRGQEARLRCSPMKGHSHVYWYRQLPEEGLKFMVYLQKENIIDESGMPKERFSAEFPKEGPSILRIQQVVRGDSAAYFCASSPWALHTQYFGPGTRLTVL.

This clonotype was seen repeatedly, ten times or more. The chain links TRBV7-8 to TRBJ2-3, with unresolved D. CDR1 and CDR2 (germline): SGHVS, FQNEAQ. The CDR3 runs to 11 residues. V gave up 0 bases and J gave up 8 bases, with 3 bases separating them. The chain's CDR3 is CASSLAVTQYF. CDR3 DNA: TGTGCCAGCAGCTTAGCTGTTACGCAGTATTTT.

The rearrangement uses TRBV12-3 or TRBV12-4 and TRBJ2-7; D might be TRBD2 (6 bases). V was pared by 7 bases and J by 1 base, with 14 bases between. The CDR3 extends over 14 amino acids. In DNA, the CDR3 is TGTGCCAGCACCCAGGGTGGAGGGTCCTACGAGCAGTACTTC. The encoded protein is CASTQGGGSYEQYF.

V gene TRBV7-9 combines with J gene TRBJ2-3; D call uncertain. This CDR3 has 13 amino acids. The V and J ends lost 10 bases and 6 bases respectively, with 17 bases between them. Germline-derived CDR1 and CDR2 are SEHNR and FQNEAQ (reference sequence). The CDR3 sequence is CAKGWKGGDTQYF. DNA of the CDR3: TGTGCCAAGGGATGGAAGGGTGGGGATACGCAGTATTTT. Combining the CDR3 with reference TRBV7-9 and TRBJ2-3 gives the whole variable domain DTGVSQNPRHKITKRGQNVTFRCDPISEHNRLYWYRQTLGQGPEFLTYFQNEAQLEKSRLLSDRFSAERPKGSFSTLEIQRTEQGDSAMYLCAKGWKGGDTQYFGPGTRLTVL.

The chain joins TRBV9 to TRBJ1-5; D may be TRBD1 (6 bases). CDR3 length: 15 amino acids. V was trimmed by 4 bases and J by 0 bases, leaving 11 bases between them. From germline, CDR1 is SGDLS and CDR2 YYNGEE. The CDR3 region has the DNA TGTGCCAGCAGCACCGGACAGTATAGCAATCAGCCCCAGCATTTT. Translation: CASSTGQYSNQPQHF.

J is TRBJ1-3 and V is TRBV7-9, with D uncertain. The germline V gene has CDR1 SEHNR and CDR2 FQNEAQ (reference sequence). V lost 3 bases, J lost 4 bases, and 7 bases lay in between. This CDR3 has 13 amino acids. CDR3 sequence reads: CASSFVQGNTIYF. The CDR3 coding sequence is TGTGCCAGCAGCTTCGTACAGGGAAACACCATATATTTT. Drawing the rest from reference TRBV7-9 and TRBJ1-3, the complete variable domain is DTGVSQNPRHKITKRGQNVTFRCDPISEHNRLYWYRQTLGQGPEFLTYFQNEAQLEKSRLLSDRFSAERPKGSFSTLEIQRTEQGDSAMYLCASSFVQGNTIYFGEGSWLTVV.

In this sample, this clonotype turned up a few times. The chain is built from TRBV9 and TRBJ2-7; 11 nucleotides line up with TRBD1. The CDR3 spans 13 residues. V lost 3 bases to trimming and J lost 5 bases; unmatched junction nucleotides: 1. Germline CDR1 and CDR2: SGDLS and YYNGEE. The CDR3 reads CASSEGQGDEQYF. DNA of the CDR3: TGTGCCAGCAGCGAGGGACAGGGGGACGAGCAGTACTTC.

This chain links TRBV20-1 with TRBJ2-7; possibly TRBD1 or TRBD2 for D (5 bases each). V lost 8 bases and J 4 bases, leaving 15 bases between the germline ends. This CDR3 is built from 12 residues. Germline CDR1 and CDR2: DFQATT and SNEGSKA (reference sequence). The CDR3 loop reads CSLTGRLYEQYF. The CDR3 DNA reads as TGCAGTCTCACGGGACGACTTTACGAGCAGTACTTC.

J is TRBJ1-6 and V is TRBV12-3 or TRBV12-4; D remains unclear. The CDR3 totals 14 residues. Trimming pared 2 bases from V and 10 bases from J, leaving 12 bases between. This chain's CDR3 is CASSLKDLGSPLHF. The CDR3 DNA sequence: TGTGCCAGCAGTTTAAAGGACCTGGGATCACCCCTCCACTTT.

Only a few counts were recorded for this clonotype. The chain combines TRBV7-6 with TRBJ1-1, with D perhaps TRBD1 (5 bases). The CDR3 covers 12 residues. Deletions cut 5 bases from V and 10 bases from J, with 14 bases between. Germline V CDR1 and CDR2: SGHVS, FNYEAQ. CDR3 loop: CASSTAGNRAFF. The CDR3 DNA reads as TGTGCCAGCAGCACGGCAGGGAATAGAGCTTTCTTT. Supplemented by reference TRBV7-6 and TRBJ1-1, the full variable domain reads GAGVSQSPRYKVTKRGQDVALRCDPISGHVSLYWYRQALGQGPEFLTYFNYEAQQDKSGLPNDRFSAERPEGSISTLTIQRTEQRDSAMYRCASSTAGNRAFFGQGTRLTVV.

This clonotype was seen a few times. The genes are TRBV5-1 and TRBJ2-5; unclear D gene. This CDR3 region has 14 residues. Germline lookup yields CDR1 SGHRS and CDR2 YFSETQ. V lost 2 bases, J lost 2 bases, and 10 bases lay in between. CDR3 DNA: TGCGCCAGCAGCTTTAGAGCGAGGCAAGAGACCCAGTACTTC. Amino acid sequence: CASSFRARQETQYF.

The chain links TRBV20-1 to TRBJ1-2; 7 positions match TRBD1. The V and J ends lost 2 bases and 8 bases, in that order; junction bases with no gene match: 5. Per the germline V gene, CDR1 is DFQATT and CDR2 is SNEGSKA (reference sequence). This CDR3 has 12 amino acids. The CDR3 DNA sequence: TGCAGTGCTAGAAATCAGGGGGACGGCTACACCTTC. Its protein product is CSARNQGDGYTF.

In this sample, this clonotype turned up a few times. This chain links TRBV11-2 with TRBJ2-5; TRBD2 matches 13 bases. The CDR3 runs 16 residues. V gave up 4 bases and J gave up 5 bases; unmatched junction bases: 7. Germline CDR1 and CDR2: SGHAT and FQNNGV. In DNA, the CDR3 is TGTGCCAGCAGCTCAGGGACTAGCGGGGCCTGGGAGACCCAGTACTTC. This translates into CASSSGTSGAWETQYF.